The TCR beta chain described here comes from a study of T cells in women clearing cervical HPV infection. The CDR3 is made up of 15 amino acids. The V end lost 0 bases, the J end lost 4 bases, and 13 bases lay between the germline ends. Germline assignment: CDR1 SGHRS and CDR2 YFSETQ. Sequencing used immunoSEQ multiplex PCR; TCRdb keeps in-frame clones, though not all of them. The sample table includes about 30,000 clones. Of note for this clone: From the germline J gene comes the end of the CDR3, since the read stops 3 residues before it.

The sample was blood buffy coat. The receptor comes from a woman between 18 and 75 years old with a cervical HPV16 infection that either progressed to CIN3+ or cleared (not recorded which). The rearrangement links TRBV5-1 to TRBJ1-2; D unclear. The CDR3 bases that were read are TGCGCCAGCAGCTTGGACCTCAGGAGAGCCTATGGC. Its translation is CASSLDLRRAYG. The complete CDR3 reads CASSLDLRRAYGYTF.